Given below is one T cell receptor beta chain in context. The sample is drawn from a study of blood T cell repertoires in COVID-19. Study at large: The United States, Italy and Spain provided the acute and convalescent COVID-19 samples.

TCRdb keeps only in-frame clones here, not all; method: immunoSEQ multiplex PCR. Of roughly 120,000 clones listed, roughly 87% are singletons. Germline CDR1 reads SGHRS; CDR2 reads YFSETQ. J was trimmed by 2 bases and V by 4 bases; bases with no gene match: 10. CDR3 length: 17 amino acids. Material: peripheral blood. The TCR sequence derives from a human donor in a cohort sampled during active COVID-19. The rearrangement links TRBV5-1 to TRBJ2-2; the match to TRBD2 covers 8 bases. CDR3 in amino acids: CASSPGGGATNTGELFF. In nucleotides, the CDR3 is TGCGCCAGCAGCCCCGGGGGGGGCGCGACAAACACCGGGGAGCTGTTTTTT. Together with reference TRBV5-1 and TRBJ2-2, the CDR3 gives the full variable domain: KAGVTQTPRYLIKTRGQQVTLSCSPISGHRSVSWYQQTPGQGLQFLFEYFSETQRNKGNFPGRFSGRQFSNSRSEMNVSTLELGDSALYLCASSPGGGATNTGELFFGEGSRLTVL.